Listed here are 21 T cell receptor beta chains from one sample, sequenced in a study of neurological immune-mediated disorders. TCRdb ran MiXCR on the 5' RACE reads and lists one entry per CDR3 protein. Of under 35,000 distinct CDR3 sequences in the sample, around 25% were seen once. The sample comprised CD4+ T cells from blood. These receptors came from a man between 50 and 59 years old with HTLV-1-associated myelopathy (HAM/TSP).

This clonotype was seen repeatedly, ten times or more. CDR3 residues: CAISETGGVRETQYF. The CDR3 nucleotides read TGTGCCATCAGTGAGACGGGGGGGGTGCGGGAGACCCAGTACTTC. The chain uses TRBV10-3 and TRBJ2-5, with TRBD2 matching 8 bases. Germline CDR1 and CDR2: ENHRY and SYGVKD. This CDR3 contains 15 residues. The V and J ends lost 2 bases and 5 bases, in that order; junction bases with no gene match: 7.

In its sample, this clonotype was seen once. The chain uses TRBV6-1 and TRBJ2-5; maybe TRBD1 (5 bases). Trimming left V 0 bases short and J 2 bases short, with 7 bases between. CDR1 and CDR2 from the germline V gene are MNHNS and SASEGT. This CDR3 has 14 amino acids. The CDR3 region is CASSEATGQETQYF. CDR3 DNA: TGTGCCAGCAGTGAAGCAACAGGACAAGAGACCCAGTACTTC.

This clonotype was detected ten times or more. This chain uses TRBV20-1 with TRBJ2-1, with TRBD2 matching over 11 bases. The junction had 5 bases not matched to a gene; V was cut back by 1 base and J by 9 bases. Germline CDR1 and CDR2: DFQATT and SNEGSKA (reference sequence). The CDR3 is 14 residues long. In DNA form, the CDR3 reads TGCAGTGCTAGAGTAGCGGGGGGGCCTGGTGAGCAGTTCTTC. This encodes CSARVAGGPGEQFF.

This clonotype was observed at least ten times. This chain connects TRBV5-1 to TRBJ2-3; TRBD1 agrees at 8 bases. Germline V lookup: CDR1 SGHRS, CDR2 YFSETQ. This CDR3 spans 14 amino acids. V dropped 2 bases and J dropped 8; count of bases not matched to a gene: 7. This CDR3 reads CASSFGQGGGTQYF. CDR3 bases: TGCGCCAGCAGCTTTGGACAGGGTGGCGGTACGCAGTATTTT.

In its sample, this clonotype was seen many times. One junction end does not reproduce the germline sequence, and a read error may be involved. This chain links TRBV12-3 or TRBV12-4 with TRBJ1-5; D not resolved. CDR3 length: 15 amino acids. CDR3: CASSLAPSRNQPQHF. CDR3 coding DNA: TGTGCCAGCAGTCTAGCACCCAGTCGCAATCAGCCCCAGCATTTT.

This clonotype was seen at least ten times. CDR3 residues: CASSLGLSTGELFF. The CDR3 DNA follows: TGTGCCAGCAGTTTAGGTCTTAGCACCGGGGAGCTGTTTTTT. The J gene is TRBJ2-2, the V gene TRBV27; D is undetermined. V was shortened by 2 bases and J by 4 bases, with 8 bases between the two germline ends. CDR1 is MNHEY, CDR2 SMNVEV, per germline (reference sequence). The CDR3 covers 14 residues.

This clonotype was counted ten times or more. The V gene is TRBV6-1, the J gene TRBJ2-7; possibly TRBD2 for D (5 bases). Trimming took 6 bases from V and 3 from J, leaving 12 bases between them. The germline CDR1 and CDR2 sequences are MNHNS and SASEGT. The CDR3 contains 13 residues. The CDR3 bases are TGTGCCAGCAGCACTTCGGGGAACTACGAGCAGTACTTC. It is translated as CASSTSGNYEQYF.

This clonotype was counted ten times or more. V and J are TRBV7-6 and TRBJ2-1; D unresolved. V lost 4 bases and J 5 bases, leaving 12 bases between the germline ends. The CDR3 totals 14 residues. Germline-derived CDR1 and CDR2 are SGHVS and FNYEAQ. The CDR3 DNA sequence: TGTGCCAGCAGCTCGGACGGGCGCAACAATGAGCAGTTCTTC. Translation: CASSSDGRNNEQFF.

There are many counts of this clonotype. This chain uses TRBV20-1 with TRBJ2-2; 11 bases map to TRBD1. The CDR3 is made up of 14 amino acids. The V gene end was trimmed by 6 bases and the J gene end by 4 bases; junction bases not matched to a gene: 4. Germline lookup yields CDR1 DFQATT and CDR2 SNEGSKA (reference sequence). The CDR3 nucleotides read TGCAGTGCACCTGGACAGGGGGCCACCGGGGAGCTGTTTTTT. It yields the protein CSAPGQGATGELFF.

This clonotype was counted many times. The CDR3 nucleotides are TGTGCCAGCAGCTTAGACCCCCTGAACACTGAAGCTTTCTTT. Its translation: CASSLDPLNTEAFF. The chain is built from TRBV7-8 and TRBJ1-1; D remains ambiguous. Trimming removed 1 base from V and 0 bases from J, with 6 bases in between. This CDR3 region has 14 residues. Germline assignment: CDR1 SGHVS and CDR2 FQNEAQ.

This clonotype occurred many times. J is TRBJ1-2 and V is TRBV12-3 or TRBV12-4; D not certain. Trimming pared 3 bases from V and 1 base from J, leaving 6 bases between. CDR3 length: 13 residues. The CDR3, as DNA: TGTGCCAGCAGTTTGAGGGATAACTATGGCTACACCTTC. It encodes CASSLRDNYGYTF.

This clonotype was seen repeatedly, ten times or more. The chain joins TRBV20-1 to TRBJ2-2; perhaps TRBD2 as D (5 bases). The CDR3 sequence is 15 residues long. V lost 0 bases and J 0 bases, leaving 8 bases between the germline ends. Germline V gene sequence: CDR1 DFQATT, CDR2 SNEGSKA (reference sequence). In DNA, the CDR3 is TGCAGTGCTAGAGATAGGAGGACGAACACCGGGGAGCTGTTTTTT. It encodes CSARDRRTNTGELFF.

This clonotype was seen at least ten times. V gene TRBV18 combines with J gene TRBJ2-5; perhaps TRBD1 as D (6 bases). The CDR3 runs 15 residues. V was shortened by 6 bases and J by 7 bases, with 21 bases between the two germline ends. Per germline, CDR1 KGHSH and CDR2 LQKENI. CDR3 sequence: CASSPDRFELLTQYF. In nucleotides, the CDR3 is TGTGCCAGCTCGCCAGACAGGTTTGAGCTGCTGACCCAGTACTTC. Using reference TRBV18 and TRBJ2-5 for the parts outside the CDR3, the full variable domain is NAGVMQNPRHLVRRRGQEARLRCSPMKGHSHVYWYRQLPEEGLKFMVYLQKENIIDESGMPKERFSAEFPKEGPSILRIQQVVRGDSAAYFCASSPDRFELLTQYFGPGTRLLVL.

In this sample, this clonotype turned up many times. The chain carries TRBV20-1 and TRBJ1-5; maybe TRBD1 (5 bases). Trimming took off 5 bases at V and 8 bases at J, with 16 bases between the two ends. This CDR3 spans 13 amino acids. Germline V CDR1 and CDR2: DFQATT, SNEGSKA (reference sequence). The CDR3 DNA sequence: TGCAGTGCTGCCGGGACTGGGATCAAGCCCCAGCATTTT. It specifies CSAAGTGIKPQHF.

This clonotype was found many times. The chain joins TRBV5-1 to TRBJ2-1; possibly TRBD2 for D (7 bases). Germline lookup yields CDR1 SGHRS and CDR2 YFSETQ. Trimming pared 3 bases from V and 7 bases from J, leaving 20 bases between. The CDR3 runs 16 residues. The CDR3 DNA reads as TGCGCCAGCAGCTCGCTTGTCTCGGGGGGCGGAAATGAGCAGTTCTTC. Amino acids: CASSSLVSGGGNEQFF.

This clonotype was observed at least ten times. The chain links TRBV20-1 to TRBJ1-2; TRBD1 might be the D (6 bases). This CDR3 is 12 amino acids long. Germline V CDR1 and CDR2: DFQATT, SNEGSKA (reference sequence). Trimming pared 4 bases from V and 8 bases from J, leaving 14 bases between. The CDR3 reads CSAIQGMEGYTF. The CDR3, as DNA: TGCAGTGCTATCCAGGGGATGGAGGGCTACACCTTC.

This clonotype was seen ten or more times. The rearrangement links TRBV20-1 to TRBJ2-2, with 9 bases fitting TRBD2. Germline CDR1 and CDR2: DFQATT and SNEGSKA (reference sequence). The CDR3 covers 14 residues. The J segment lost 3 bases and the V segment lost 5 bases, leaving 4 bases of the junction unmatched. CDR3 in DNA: TGCAGTGCTTTAGCGGGGGTGTACACCGGGGAGCTGTTTTTT. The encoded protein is CSALAGVYTGELFF.

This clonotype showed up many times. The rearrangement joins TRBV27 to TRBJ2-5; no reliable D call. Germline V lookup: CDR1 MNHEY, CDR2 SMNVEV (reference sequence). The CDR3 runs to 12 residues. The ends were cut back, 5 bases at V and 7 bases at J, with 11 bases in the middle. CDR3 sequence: CASSIGRGTQYF. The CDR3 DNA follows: TGTGCCAGCAGTATAGGCCGAGGGACCCAGTACTTC.

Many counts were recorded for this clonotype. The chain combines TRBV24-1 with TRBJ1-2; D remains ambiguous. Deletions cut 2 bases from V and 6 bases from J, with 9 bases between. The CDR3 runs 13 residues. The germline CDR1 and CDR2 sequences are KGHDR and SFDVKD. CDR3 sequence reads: CATSDWRVDGYTF. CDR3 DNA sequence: TGTGCCACCAGTGATTGGAGGGTGGATGGCTACACCTTC.

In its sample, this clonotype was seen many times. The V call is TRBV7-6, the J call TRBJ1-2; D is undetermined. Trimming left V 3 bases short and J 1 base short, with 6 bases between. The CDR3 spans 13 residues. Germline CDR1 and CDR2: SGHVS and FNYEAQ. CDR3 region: CASSFNSNYGYTF. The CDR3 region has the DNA TGTGCCAGCAGCTTTAACAGTAACTATGGCTACACCTTC.

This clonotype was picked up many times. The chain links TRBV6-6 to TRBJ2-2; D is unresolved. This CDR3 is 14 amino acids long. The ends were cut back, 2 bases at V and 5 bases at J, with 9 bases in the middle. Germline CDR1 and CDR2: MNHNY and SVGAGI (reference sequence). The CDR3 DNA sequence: TGTGCCAGCAGTTACGGGCAGCAGACCGGGGAGCTGTTTTTT. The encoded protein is CASSYGQQTGELFF.